The text below deals with one TCR beta chain. Its antigen is not identified. TCRbeta library construction was performed incorporating unique molecular identifiers. A single record per CDR3 protein comes from TCRdb applying MiXCR to the PCR reads. The sample yields about 980,000 distinct CDR3 sequences, 25% to 35% seen once. This entry comes from a study of T-cell reconstitution after alpha-beta-depleted transplantation in children. Study-wide results and caveats: Several hundred rapidly expanded clones from non-depleted graft cells reportedly supplied alpha-beta T cells about two months post-transplant. T-cell counts and diversity were attributed mostly to newly produced T cells one year after transplant. Some patients' high day-60 TCRbeta diversity was attributed to recipient cells surviving conditioning.

Per the germline V gene, CDR1 is MNHEY and CDR2 is SMNVEV (reference sequence). CDR3 size: 15 residues. V was pared by 8 bases and J by 0 bases, with 14 bases between. The chain is built from TRBV27 and TRBJ1-5, with D unresolved. This clonotype was sampled from a boy under three years old who had a stem cell transplant for SCID, so the T cells may come from the graft donor. The sample consisted of PBMCs, mostly from graft donor cells, taken 360 days after TCRalphabeta/CD19-depleted stem cell transplant. The CDR3: CASGPRTDSNQPQHF. The CDR3 region has the DNA TGTGCCAGCGGCCCTAGGACGGATAGCAATCAGCCCCAGCATTTT.